A single sample gave rise to the 28 T cell receptor beta chains below, sequenced in a study of T cells in localized non-small cell lung cancer. The protocol was immunoSEQ multiplex PCR, while the TCRdb copy is restricted to in-frame clones and leaves out a portion. This sample carries 15,000 to 25,000 clones, around 83% of them seen once, and the ten largest clones take roughly 4.5%. This material consisted of peripheral blood, taken before any cancer treatment. All receptors come from a man between 40 and 69 years old with stage I lung adenocarcinoma.

The chain recombines TRBV27 with TRBJ2-3; 9 positions match TRBD2. The V gene's germline CDR1 is MNHEY and CDR2 SMNVEV (reference sequence). The CDR3 is made up of 16 amino acids. Trimming at V came to 4 bases and at J to 5 bases, leaving 10 bases not matched to a gene. The CDR3 region has the DNA TGTGCCAGCAGTTCCTCCTTAGCGGGAGAGGTAGATACGCAGTATTTT. This translates into CASSSSLAGEVDTQYF.

A remark on this clone: At one end the junction does not follow the germline gene, possibly because of a read error. This rearrangement joins TRBV6-6 to TRBJ1-4; no definite D call. The CDR3 consists of 15 residues. Germline CDR1 MNHNY, CDR2 SVGAGI (reference sequence). CDR3 sequence reads: CASSYSIAGAPHLLF. As DNA, the CDR3 is TGTGCCAGCAGTTACTCGATTGCAGGCGCTCCCCATTTACTCTTT.

V is TRBV6-5 and J is TRBJ2-1; 7 positions agree with TRBD1. The junction had 11 bases not matched to a gene; V was cut back by 4 bases and J by 5 bases. This CDR3 is built from 16 residues. Germline CDR1 and CDR2: MNHEY and SVGAGI. CDR3 bases: TGTGCCAGCAGTTTCCTCCACCCGACAGGGAACAATGAGCAGTTCTTC. The encoded protein is CASSFLHPTGNNEQFF.

The chain links TRBV27 to TRBJ1-2, with 7 nucleotides matching TRBD1. Germline CDR1 and CDR2: MNHEY and SMNVEV (reference sequence). This CDR3 spans 13 amino acids. The trim removed 5 bases at V and 4 bases at J, leaving 4 bases unmatched. The CDR3 loop is CASSQDRSYGYTF. In DNA, the CDR3 is TGTGCCAGCAGTCAGGACAGGAGCTATGGCTACACCTTC.

The chain recombines TRBV10-3 with TRBJ1-2, with D maybe TRBD1 (5 bases). CDR3 size: 13 residues. The germline gives CDR1 ENHRY, CDR2 SYGVKD. V was trimmed by 4 bases and J by 6 bases, leaving 12 bases between them. This chain's CDR3 is CAISATGVDGYTF. CDR3 nucleotides: TGTGCCATCAGTGCAACAGGCGTAGATGGCTACACCTTC.

This rearrangement joins TRBV7-3 to TRBJ2-1; possible D gene TRBD1, 5 bases. The CDR3 loop spans 14 amino acids. Germline V gene lookup returns CDR1 SGHTA and CDR2 FQGTGA. V was trimmed by 0 bases and J by 8 bases, leaving 11 bases between them. The CDR3, as DNA: TGTGCCAGCAGCTTAACCGCGACAGCCTATGAGCAGTTCTTC. As protein: CASSLTATAYEQFF.

The CDR3: CASSLLPQDTQYF. CDR3 nucleotide sequence: TGTGCCAGCAGTTTGCTTCCGCAAGATACGCAGTATTTT. The chain recombines TRBV27 with TRBJ2-3; no clear D. CDR1 is MNHEY and CDR2 is SMNVEV in the germline V gene (reference sequence). This CDR3 region has 13 residues. V dropped 3 bases and J dropped 5 bases, with 9 bases sitting between them.

The chain employs TRBV5-5 and TRBJ2-2; 9 bases match TRBD1. The trim removed 0 bases at V and 7 bases at J, leaving 13 bases unmatched. The CDR3 spans 18 residues. Per the germline V gene, CDR1 is SGHKS and CDR2 is YYEKEE (reference sequence). CDR3 DNA: TGTGCCAGCAGCTTGGGGGGGACAGGGCTAAGCAGCAACGGGGAGCTGTTTTTT. Translated, it gives CASSLGGTGLSSNGELFF.

The V and J genes are TRBV5-5 and TRBJ2-1; D may be TRBD2 (5 bases). The ends were cut back, 3 bases at V and 4 bases at J, with 11 bases in the middle. Germline-derived CDR1 and CDR2 are SGHKS and YYEKEE (reference sequence). This CDR3 contains 14 residues. The CDR3 DNA reads TGTGCCAGCAGCTCCTGGACGGGGTACAATGAGCAGTTCTTC. Translated, it gives CASSSWTGYNEQFF.

The rearrangement joins TRBV4-2 to TRBJ2-3, with 11 bases aligning to TRBD2. The CDR3 is 16 residues long. Germline V lookup: CDR1 LGHNA, CDR2 YNFKEQ. J gave up 4 bases and V 4 bases, and 7 bases lay outside the gene matches. The CDR3 protein is CASSRIAGGPADTQYF. The CDR3 DNA reads TGTGCCAGCAGCCGCATAGCGGGAGGGCCGGCAGATACGCAGTATTTT.

The rearrangement links TRBV27 to TRBJ2-2; 10 bases map to TRBD2. Per the germline V gene, CDR1 is MNHEY and CDR2 is SMNVEV (reference sequence). There are 16 residues in the CDR3. The V and J ends lost 3 bases and 7 bases, in that order; junction bases with no gene match: 8. CDR3 loop: CASSFLGTSESGELFF. CDR3 in DNA: TGTGCCAGCAGTTTTCTCGGGACTAGCGAAAGCGGGGAGCTGTTTTTT.

Only a few counts were recorded for this clone. V usage is TRBV2 and J usage is TRBJ2-5; D remains ambiguous. The CDR3 sequence is 14 residues long. Deletions cut 6 bases from V and 1 base from J, with 12 bases between. CDR1 is SNHLY, CDR2 FYNNEI, per germline. The CDR3 is CASSPGRSQETQYF. DNA of the CDR3: TGTGCCAGCAGCCCTGGACGGTCCCAAGAGACCCAGTACTTC. Full variable domain (outside the CDR3, taken from reference TRBV2 and TRBJ2-5): EPEVTQTPSHQVTQMGQEVILRCVPISNHLYFYWYRQILGQKVEFLVSFYNNEISEKSEIFDDQFSVERPDGSNFTLKIRSTKLEDSAMYFCASSPGRSQETQYFGPGTRLLVL.

The chain combines TRBV5-5 with TRBJ1-2, with 9 bases fitting TRBD1. Germline V gives CDR1 SGHKS, CDR2 YYEKEE (reference sequence). Trimming at V came to 4 bases and at J to 1 base, leaving 5 bases not matched to a gene. This CDR3 contains 15 residues. CDR3 nucleotides: TGTGCCAGCAGCCCCTGGACAGGGGTTAACTATGGCTACACCTTC. This gives the protein CASSPWTGVNYGYTF.

This clone was detected once. The chain couples TRBV18 to TRBJ1-4, with 8 bases that match TRBD1. CDR1 KGHSH and CDR2 LQKENI come from the germline V gene. CDR3 length: 16 amino acids. V dropped 0 bases and J dropped 4; count of bases not matched to a gene: 4. The CDR3 bases are TGTGCCAGCTCACCACCGAACAGGGGGGATAATGAAAAACTGTTTTTT. Translating gives CASSPPNRGDNEKLFF.

This rearrangement joins TRBV11-2 to TRBJ1-5; tentative D call: TRBD1 (5 bases). CDR3 size: 15 residues. Trimming shortened V by 0 bases and J by 4 bases, and 10 bases separated the two germline ends. Germline lookup yields CDR1 SGHAT and CDR2 FQNNGV. CDR3 protein: CASSLDGGENQPQHF. CDR3 sequence (DNA): TGTGCCAGCAGCTTAGATGGGGGGGAGAATCAGCCCCAGCATTTT.

This clone has only one observation. The chain joins TRBV11-2 to TRBJ2-2; D is uncertain. This CDR3 contains 16 residues. V lost 4 bases, J lost 4 bases, and 16 bases lay in between. Germline CDR1 reads SGHAT; CDR2 reads FQNNGV. The CDR3 DNA reads TGTGCCAGCAGCTCCTTCGCCGTTCGGAGCACCGGGGAGCTGTTTTTT. Translation gives CASSSFAVRSTGELFF.

The V and J genes are TRBV11-2 and TRBJ2-2, with TRBD2 as a possible D gene (6 bases). This CDR3 has 17 amino acids. The germline V gene has CDR1 SGHAT and CDR2 FQNNGV. Trimming shortened V by 5 bases and J by 4 bases, and 20 bases separated the two germline ends. In DNA form, the CDR3 reads TGTGCCAGCAGCAACCTCGGACCCCCGGAGGGCACCGGGGAGCTGTTTTTT. Its translation: CASSNLGPPEGTGELFF.

The J gene is TRBJ2-5, the V gene TRBV18; TRBD1 matches at 8 bases. Germline lookup yields CDR1 KGHSH and CDR2 LQKENI. The CDR3 length is 14 residues. V lost 2 bases to trimming and J lost 2 bases; unmatched junction nucleotides: 1. The chain's CDR3 is CASSPGTGQETQYF. Here the CDR3 DNA reads TGTGCCAGCTCACCAGGGACAGGTCAAGAGACCCAGTACTTC.

The DNA of the CDR3 is TGTGCCAGCAGGCGGACAGGGTTCAATCAGCCCCAGCATTTT. It codes for CASRRTGFNQPQHF. The chain has TRBV2 and TRBJ1-5; 8 bases fit TRBD1. Germline trimming cut 6 bases from V and 3 bases from J; bases unmatched to any gene: 4. The CDR3 is 14 amino acids. The germline CDR1 and CDR2 sequences are SNHLY and FYNNEI.

The gene calls are TRBV5-4 and TRBJ1-2; no reliable D call. V was cut by 4 bases and J by 0 bases, with 13 bases left in between. CDR1 SGHNT and CDR2 YYREEE come from the germline V gene (reference sequence). This CDR3 comprises 15 residues. CDR3 amino acids: CASSPPRNSNYGYTF. CDR3 in DNA: TGTGCCAGCAGCCCCCCAAGAAACTCTAACTATGGCTACACCTTC.

The chain recombines TRBV2 with TRBJ2-7, with 9 bases identical to TRBD1. Per the germline V gene, CDR1 is SNHLY and CDR2 is FYNNEI. V lost 7 bases and J lost 3; bases outside the gene matches: 4. CDR3 size: 13 residues. The CDR3 spells CASTSDRGYEQYF. DNA for the CDR3: TGTGCCAGCACCTCGGACAGGGGCTACGAGCAGTACTTC.

This chain joins TRBV9 and TRBJ1-4; 7 bases fit TRBD1. CDR3 size: 15 residues. Germline V gene data show CDR1 as SGDLS and CDR2 as YYNGEE. V dropped 4 bases and J dropped 3; count of bases not matched to a gene: 6. CDR3 residues: CASSFQGQPNEKLFF. The CDR3 DNA sequence: TGTGCCAGCAGCTTTCAGGGACAGCCTAATGAAAAACTGTTTTTT.

The chain is built from TRBV4-1 and TRBJ2-5; a weak D match, TRBD2 (7 bases). Germline CDR1 and CDR2: MGHRA and YSYEKL. V lost 0 bases and J 5 bases, leaving 16 bases between the germline ends. This CDR3 is built from 16 residues. As DNA, the CDR3 is TGCGCCAGCAGCCAAGATCTGAGGGGAGGGGGGGAGACCCAGTACTTC. It is translated as CASSQDLRGGGETQYF.

The rearrangement joins TRBV5-1 to TRBJ2-5, with 11 bases fitting TRBD2. The CDR3 runs 15 residues. V was clipped by 4 bases and J by 5 bases; unmatched bases: 7. Germline assignment: CDR1 SGHRS and CDR2 YFSETQ. The CDR3 DNA reads TGCGCCAGCAGCCCGGGGACTAGCGGACCGGAGACCCAGTACTTC. Protein sequence: CASSPGTSGPETQYF.

Comment on this clone: Sequence at one end of the junction differs from germline and may be a read error. This specimen includes other DNA sequences encoding the same CDR3. The gene calls are TRBV7-7 and TRBJ1-3, with D unresolved. This CDR3 region has 14 residues. Germline CDR1 is SSHAT and CDR2 is FNYEAQ (reference sequence). The CDR3 region is CASSLTDSGNTIYF. In DNA form, the CDR3 reads TGTGCTAGCAGCTTAACAGACTCTGGAAACACCATATATTTT.

This clone came up a few times. The chain is built from TRBV7-9 and TRBJ2-1; D call uncertain. V lost 5 bases and J 0 bases, leaving 11 bases between the germline ends. The CDR3 spans 15 residues. Per germline, CDR1 SEHNR and CDR2 FQNEAQ (reference sequence). CDR3 residues: CASSPTLSSYNEQFF. The CDR3 region has the DNA TGTGCCAGCAGCCCCACTCTGAGCTCCTACAATGAGCAGTTCTTC.

The J gene is TRBJ2-1, the V gene TRBV13, with D hard to call. CDR3 length: 13 residues. Germline V gene sequence: CDR1 PRHDT, CDR2 FYEKMQ (reference sequence). V dropped 4 bases and J dropped 7 bases, with 11 bases sitting between them. In DNA, the CDR3 is TGTGCCAGCAGCTCAAATGGTAAAAATGAGCAGTTCTTC. Its translation: CASSSNGKNEQFF.

The V gene is TRBV27, the J gene TRBJ1-2; D possibly corresponds to TRBD1 (5 bases). V was trimmed by 6 bases and J by 3 bases, leaving 8 bases between them. The germline gives CDR1 MNHEY, CDR2 SMNVEV (reference sequence). The CDR3 covers 12 residues. The DNA for the CDR3 is TGTGCCAGCAGGCAGGGCGACTATGGCTACACCTTC. This codes for CASRQGDYGYTF.